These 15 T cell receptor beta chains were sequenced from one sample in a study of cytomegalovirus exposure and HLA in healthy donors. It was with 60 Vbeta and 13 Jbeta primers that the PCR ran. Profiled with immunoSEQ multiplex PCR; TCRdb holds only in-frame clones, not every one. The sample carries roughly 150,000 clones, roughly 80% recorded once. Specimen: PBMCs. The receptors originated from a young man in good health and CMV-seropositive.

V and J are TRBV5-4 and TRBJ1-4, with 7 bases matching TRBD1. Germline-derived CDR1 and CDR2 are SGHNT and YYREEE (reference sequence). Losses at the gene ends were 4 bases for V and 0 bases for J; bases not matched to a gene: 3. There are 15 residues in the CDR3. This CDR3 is CASSPGQTTNEKLFF. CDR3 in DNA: TGTGCCAGCAGCCCGGGACAGACAACTAATGAAAAACTGTTTTTT.

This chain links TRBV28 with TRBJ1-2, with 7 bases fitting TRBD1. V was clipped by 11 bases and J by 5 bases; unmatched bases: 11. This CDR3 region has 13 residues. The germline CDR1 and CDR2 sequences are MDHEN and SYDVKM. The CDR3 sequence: CAARQGREYGYTF. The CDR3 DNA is TGTGCCGCGAGACAGGGACGGGAATATGGCTACACCTTC.

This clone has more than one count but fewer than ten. CDR3 region: CASGAGSQDTQYF. The CDR3 DNA sequence: TGTGCCAGCGGGGCGGGGAGTCAAGATACGCAGTATTTT. The rearrangement uses TRBV5-6 and TRBJ2-3; D is perhaps TRBD2 (6 bases). Deletions cut 7 bases from V and 5 bases from J, with 14 bases between. The CDR3 extends over 13 amino acids. Germline lookup yields CDR1 SGHDT and CDR2 YYEEEE.

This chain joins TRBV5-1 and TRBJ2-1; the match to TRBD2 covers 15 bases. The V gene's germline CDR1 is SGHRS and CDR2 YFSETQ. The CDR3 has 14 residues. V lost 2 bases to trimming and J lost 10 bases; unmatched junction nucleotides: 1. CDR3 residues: CASSLGTSGREQFF. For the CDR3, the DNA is TGCGCCAGCAGCTTAGGGACTAGCGGGAGGGAGCAGTTCTTC.

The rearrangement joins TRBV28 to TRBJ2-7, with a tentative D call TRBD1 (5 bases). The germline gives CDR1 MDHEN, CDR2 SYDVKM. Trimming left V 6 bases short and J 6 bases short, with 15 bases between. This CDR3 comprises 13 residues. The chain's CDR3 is CASRKDMAIEQYF. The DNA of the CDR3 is TGTGCCAGCAGGAAGGACATGGCTATCGAGCAGTACTTC.

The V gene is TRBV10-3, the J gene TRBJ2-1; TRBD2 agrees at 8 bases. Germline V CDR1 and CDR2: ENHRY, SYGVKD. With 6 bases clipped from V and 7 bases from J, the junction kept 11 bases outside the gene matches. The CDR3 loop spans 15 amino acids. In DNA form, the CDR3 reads TGTGCCATCAGGGGTTTGGCTAGCGGGCGAAATGAGCAGTTCTTC. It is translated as CAIRGLASGRNEQFF.

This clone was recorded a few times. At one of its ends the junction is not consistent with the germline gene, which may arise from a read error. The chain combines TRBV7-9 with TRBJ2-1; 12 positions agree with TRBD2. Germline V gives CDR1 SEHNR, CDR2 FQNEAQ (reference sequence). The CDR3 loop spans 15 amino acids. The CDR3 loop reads CSSSHGLAGSNEQFF. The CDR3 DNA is TGTTCCAGCAGCCACGGACTAGCGGGGAGCAATGAGCAGTTCTTC.

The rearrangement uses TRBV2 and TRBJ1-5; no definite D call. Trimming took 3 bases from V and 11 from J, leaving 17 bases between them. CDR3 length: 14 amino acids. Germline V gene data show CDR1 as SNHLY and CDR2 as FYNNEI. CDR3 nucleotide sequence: TGTGCCAGCAGTGACAGGAGGGCCCGATCGGCCCAGCATTTT. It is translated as CASSDRRARSAQHF. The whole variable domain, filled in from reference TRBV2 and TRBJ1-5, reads EPEVTQTPSHQVTQMGQEVILRCVPISNHLYFYWYRQILGQKVEFLVSFYNNEISEKSEIFDDQFSVERPDGSNFTLKIRSTKLEDSAMYFCASSDRRARSAQHFGDGTRLSIL.

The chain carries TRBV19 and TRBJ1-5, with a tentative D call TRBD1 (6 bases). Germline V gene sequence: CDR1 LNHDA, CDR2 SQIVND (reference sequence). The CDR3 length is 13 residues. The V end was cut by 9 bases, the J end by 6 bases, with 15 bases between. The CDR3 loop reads CASRPGVFQPQHF. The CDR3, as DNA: TGTGCCAGCCGGCCAGGGGTGTTTCAGCCCCAGCATTTT.

The CDR3: CASSLGGAASGKNEQYF. In nucleotides, the CDR3 is TGTGCCAGCTCACTTGGGGGTGCGGCTAGCGGGAAGAACGAGCAGTACTTC. The genes are TRBV18 and TRBJ2-7; 9 bases align to TRBD2. Germline CDR1 reads KGHSH; CDR2 reads LQKENI. V trimming: 4 bases; J trimming: 5 bases; junction bases outside the gene matches: 15. The CDR3 contains 17 residues.

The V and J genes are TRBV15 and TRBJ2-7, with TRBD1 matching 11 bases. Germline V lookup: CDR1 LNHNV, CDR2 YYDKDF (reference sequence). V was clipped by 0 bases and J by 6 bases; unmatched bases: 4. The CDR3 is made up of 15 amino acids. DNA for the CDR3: TGTGCCACCAGCAGAGAGGACAGGGGGCCTTTCGAGCAGTACTTC. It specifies CATSREDRGPFEQYF. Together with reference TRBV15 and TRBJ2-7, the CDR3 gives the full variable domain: DAMVIQNPRYQVTQFGKPVTLSCSQTLNHNVMYWYQQKSSQAPKLLFHYYDKDFNNEADTPDNFQSRRPNTSFCFLDIRSPGLGDTAMYLCATSREDRGPFEQYFGPGTRLTVT.

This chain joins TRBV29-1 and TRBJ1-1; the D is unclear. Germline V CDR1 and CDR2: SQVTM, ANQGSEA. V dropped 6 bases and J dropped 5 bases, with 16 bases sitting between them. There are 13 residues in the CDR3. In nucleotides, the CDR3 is TGCAGCGTGGTGGGTTCTTCGAGGACTGAAGCTTTCTTT. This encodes CSVVGSSRTEAFF.

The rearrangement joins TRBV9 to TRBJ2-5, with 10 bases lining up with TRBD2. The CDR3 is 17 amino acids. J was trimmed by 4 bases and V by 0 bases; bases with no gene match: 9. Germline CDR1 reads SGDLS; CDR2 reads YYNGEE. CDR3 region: CASSVGVASGSSETQYF. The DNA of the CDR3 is TGTGCCAGCAGCGTAGGAGTGGCTAGCGGGAGTTCAGAGACCCAGTACTTC.

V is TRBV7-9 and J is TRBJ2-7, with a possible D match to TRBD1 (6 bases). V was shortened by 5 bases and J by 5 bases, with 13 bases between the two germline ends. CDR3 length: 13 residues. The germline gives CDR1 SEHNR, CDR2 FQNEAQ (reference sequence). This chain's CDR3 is CASSPQGEDEQYF. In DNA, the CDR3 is TGTGCCAGCAGCCCACAGGGTGAGGACGAGCAGTACTTC. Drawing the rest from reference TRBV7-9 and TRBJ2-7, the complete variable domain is DTGVSQNPRHKITKRGQNVTFRCDPISEHNRLYWYRQTLGQGPEFLTYFQNEAQLEKSRLLSDRFSAERPKGSFSTLEIQRTEQGDSAMYLCASSPQGEDEQYFGPGTRLTVT.

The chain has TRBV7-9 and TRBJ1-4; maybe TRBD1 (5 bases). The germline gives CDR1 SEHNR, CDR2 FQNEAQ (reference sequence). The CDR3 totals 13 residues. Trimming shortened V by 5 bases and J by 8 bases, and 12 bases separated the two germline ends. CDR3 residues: CASSRLWGEKLFF. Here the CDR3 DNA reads TGTGCCAGCAGCCGGCTCTGGGGCGAAAAACTGTTTTTT.